This T cell receptor beta chain was sequenced for a study of T cell repertoires in cytomegalovirus infection. Study overall: Shared public TCR beta signatures pointed to both CMV infection and a matching HLA type. Whole-study findings and limits: Based on cumulative public TCR beta family frequency, carriers of CMV plus the relevant HLA were identified. Dominating the ex vivo response were HLA-C-restricted CMV-specific TCR beta clonotypes.

V was trimmed by 5 bases and J by 6 bases, leaving 11 bases between them. CDR1 and CDR2 (germline): SGHTA, FQGNSA. This CDR3 comprises 13 residues. Via MiXCR, TCRdb re-called the reads, giving one row per CDR3 protein. The table records 200,000 to 300,000 distinct CDR3 sequences, 9.1% of them present only once. This clonotype was picked up many times. Antigen: not known. This chain links TRBV7-2 with TRBJ1-5; D is uncertain. This clonotype was sampled from a human donor in good health (CMV status not recorded). Some clones in this sample may be carry-over from other donors' samples. Source material: PBMCs. CDR3 region: CASSPRGGQPQHF. CDR3 in DNA: TGTGCCAGCAGCCCACGTGGTGGTCAGCCCCAGCATTTT.